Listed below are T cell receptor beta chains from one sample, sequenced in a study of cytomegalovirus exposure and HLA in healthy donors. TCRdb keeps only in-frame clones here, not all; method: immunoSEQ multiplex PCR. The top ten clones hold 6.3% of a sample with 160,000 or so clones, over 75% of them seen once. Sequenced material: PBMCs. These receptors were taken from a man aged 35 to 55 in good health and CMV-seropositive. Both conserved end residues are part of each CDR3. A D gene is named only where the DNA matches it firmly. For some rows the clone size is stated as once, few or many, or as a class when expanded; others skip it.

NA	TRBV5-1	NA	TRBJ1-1	TGCGCCAGCGCGGGCCAGGCCCCGGACACTGAAGCTTTCTTT	CASAGQAPDTEAFF
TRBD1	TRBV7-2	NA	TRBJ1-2	TGTGCCAGCAGCCCAGAAACAGGGGGCGGCTATGGCTACACCTTC	CASSPETGGGYGYTF
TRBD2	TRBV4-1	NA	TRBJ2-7	TGCGCCAGCAGCCAGGGACTAGCGGGAGGCCAAACCTACGAGCAGTACTTC	CASSQGLAGGQTYEQYF
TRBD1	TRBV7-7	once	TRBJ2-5	TGTGCTAGCAGCAGGGACAGGGGGCGGTCAGAGACCCAGTACTTC	CASSRDRGRSETQYF
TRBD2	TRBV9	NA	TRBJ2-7	TGTGCCAGCAGCGTCGGACTAGCGGGACGCCAGTACTTC	CASSVGLAGRQYF
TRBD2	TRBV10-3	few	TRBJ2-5	TGTGCCATCAGTGTATCACTAGCGGGGACCTCCCGGGAGACCCAGTACTTC	CAISVSLAGTSRETQYF
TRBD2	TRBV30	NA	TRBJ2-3	TGTGCCTGGATGAAGCGGGAGGCTAGCACAGATACGCAGTATTTT	CAWMKREASTDTQYF
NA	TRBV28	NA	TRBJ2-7	TGTGCCAGCAGTTTGGGGGGCGAGCAGTACTTC	CASSLGGEQYF
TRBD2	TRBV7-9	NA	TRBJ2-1	TGTGCCAGCAGCCTCCCGGGACTAGCGGGAGTGGTCAATGAGCAGTTCTTC	CASSLPGLAGVVNEQFF
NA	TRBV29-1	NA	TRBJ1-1	TGCAGCGTCACTTGGGGGAGGGAAGGCATGAACACTGAAGCTTTCTTT	CSVTWGREGMNTEAFF
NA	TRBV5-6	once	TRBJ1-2	TGTGCCAGCAGCTTGGGACAGTTCTCCTATGGCTACACCTTC	CASSLGQFSYGYTF
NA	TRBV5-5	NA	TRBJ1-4	TGTGCCAGCAGCTTGACTGGGGCTGACAATGAAAAACTGTTTTTT	CASSLTGADNEKLFF
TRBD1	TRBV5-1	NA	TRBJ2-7	TGCGCCAGCAGCAACACCGGGACAGGGGATTACGAGCAGTACTTC	CASSNTGTGDYEQYF
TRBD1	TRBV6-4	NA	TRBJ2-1	TGTGCCAGCGACCCGGGACAGGACAATGAGCAGTTCTTC	CASDPGQDNEQFF
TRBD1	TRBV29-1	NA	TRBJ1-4	TGCAGCGTGGAAGCCGGACAGGGTGGGGAGGGAACTAATGAAAAACTGTTTTTT	CSVEAGQGGEGTNEKLFF
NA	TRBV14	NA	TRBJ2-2	TGTGCCAGCAGCCCCAGAGGTACGAACACCGGGGAGCTGTTTTTT	CASSPRGTNTGELFF
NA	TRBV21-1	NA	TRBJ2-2	TGTGCCAGGCCGGACAGGGCCGGGGAGCTGTTTTTT	CARPDRAGELFF
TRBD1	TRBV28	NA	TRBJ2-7	TGTGCCAGCCGGGCAGGGGACAGGGTAGGAGAGCAGTACTTC	CASRAGDRVGEQYF
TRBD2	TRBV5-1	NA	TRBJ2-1	TGCGCCAGCAGCATCCCGGGACTAGCGGTATCCTACAATGAGCAGTTCTTC	CASSIPGLAVSYNEQFF
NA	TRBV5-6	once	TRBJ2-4	TGTGCCAGCAGCTTGGCACAGGGTAAAAACAGTCAGTACTTC	CASSLAQGKNSQYF
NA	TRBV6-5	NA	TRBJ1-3	TGTGCCAGCAGCTATGGTTCTGGGTTGCGGGAGATATATTTT	CASSYGSGLREIYF
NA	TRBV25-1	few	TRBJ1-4	TGTGCCAGCAGTGAGGGACTTAAACTGTTTTTT	CASSEGLKLFF
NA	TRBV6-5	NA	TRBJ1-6	TGTGCCGCGGGGAATTCACCCCTCCACTTT	CAAGNSPLHF
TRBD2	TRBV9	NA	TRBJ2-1	TGTGCCAGCAGCGTAAGGCAGGGACTAGCGGGAGGCAACAATGAGCAGTTCTTC	CASSVRQGLAGGNNEQFF
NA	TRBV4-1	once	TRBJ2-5	TGCGCCAGCAGCCAAGATGTCACGGGGACCCAGTACTTC	CASSQDVTGTQYF
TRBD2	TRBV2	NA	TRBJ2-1	TGTGCCAGCAGTGCAGGCGGGAGGTTGGATGAGCAGTTCTTC	CASSAGGRLDEQFF
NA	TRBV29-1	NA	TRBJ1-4	TGCAGCGTTGGCAGGGCTGCTAATGAAAAACTGTTTTTT	CSVGRAANEKLFF
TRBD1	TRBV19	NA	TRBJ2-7	TGTGCCAGTAGTAACAGGGGGCTCTACGAGCAGTACTTC	CASSNRGLYEQYF
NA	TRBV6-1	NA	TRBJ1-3	TGTGCCAGCAGCCCCCAAGGGACAAGTCCCATATATTTT	CASSPQGTSPIYF
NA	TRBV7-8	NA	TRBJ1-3	TGTGCCAGCAGCTACCAGGGAGGGTCTGGAAACACCATATATTTT	CASSYQGGSGNTIYF
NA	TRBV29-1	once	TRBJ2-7	TGCAGCGTTGATTCGGGAATAGGGTACGAGCAGTACTTC	CSVDSGIGYEQYF
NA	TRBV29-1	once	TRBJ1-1	TGCAGCGTGGGGGACTTTACGATGAACACTGAAGCTTTCTTT	CSVGDFTMNTEAFF
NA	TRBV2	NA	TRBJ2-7	TGTGCCAGCAGTGAAGCCGGGGGACGACCTGGCGAGCAGTACTTC	CASSEAGGRPGEQYF
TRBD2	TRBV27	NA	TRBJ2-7	TGTGCCAGCAGTTGGACTAGCGGGAGGACTGCGCAGTACTTC	CASSWTSGRTAQYF
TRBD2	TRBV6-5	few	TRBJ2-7	TGTGCCAGCACCCGACTAGCGGGAGTTGACGAGCAGTACTTC	CASTRLAGVDEQYF
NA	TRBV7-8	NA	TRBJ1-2	TGTGCCAGCATTGGAGTGATGGGGGAGGGCTATGGCTACACCTTC	CASIGVMGEGYGYTF
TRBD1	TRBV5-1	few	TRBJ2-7	TGCGCCAGCAGGCCCCCGGACAGGACCTACGAGCAGTACTTC	CASRPPDRTYEQYF
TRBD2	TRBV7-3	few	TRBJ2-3	TGTGCCAGCAGCCTTGGACTAGCAACGCTACATGATACGCAGTATTTT	CASSLGLATLHDTQYF
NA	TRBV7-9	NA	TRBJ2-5	TGTGCCAGCAGCTTAGGGGCAGGGTCGGGTGAGACCCAGTACTTC	CASSLGAGSGETQYF
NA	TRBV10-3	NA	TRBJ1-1	TGTGCCATCGCTGGGGAGGGCGGGACGAACACTGAAGCTTTCTTT	CAIAGEGGTNTEAFF
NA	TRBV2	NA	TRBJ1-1	TGTGCCAGCAGCAGAGACAGGCTAAACACTGAAGCTTTCTTT	CASSRDRLNTEAFF
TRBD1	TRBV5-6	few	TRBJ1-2	TGTGCCAGCAGCCGGGGACAGGCGAGGGGCTACACCTTC	CASSRGQARGYTF
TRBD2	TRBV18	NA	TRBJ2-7	TGTGCCAGCTCACTGGGACTAGCCGGCTACGAGCAGTACTTC	CASSLGLAGYEQYF
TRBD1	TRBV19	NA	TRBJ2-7	TGTGCCAGTAGGTCAGGACAGGGGGGCCACGAGCAGTACTTC	CASRSGQGGHEQYF
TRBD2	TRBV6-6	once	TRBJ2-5	TGTGCCAGCAGGGGGACTAGCTATAAGGAGACCCAGTACTTC	CASRGTSYKETQYF
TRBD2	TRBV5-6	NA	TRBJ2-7	TGTGCCAGCAGCCGGGAGGCGTCCTACGAGCAGTACTTC	CASSREASYEQYF
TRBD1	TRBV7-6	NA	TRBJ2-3	TGTGCCAGCAGCTTATATAAACGGGACAGCATTAGCACAGATACGCAGTATTTT	CASSLYKRDSISTDTQYF
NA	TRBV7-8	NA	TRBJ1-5	TGTGCCAGCAGCTTAACAGGGAATCAGCCCCAGCATTTT	CASSLTGNQPQHF